This TCR beta chain was found in a study of T cells in Graves' hyperthyroidism and ophthalmopathy. This clonotype was seen at least ten times. The V segment lost 7 bases and the J segment 3 bases; nucleotides outside the gene matches: 5. Germline CDR1 reads SNHLY; CDR2 reads FYNNEI. The CDR3 is 14 residues long. The TCR beta CDR3 regions underwent amplification using RNA transcripts as the source. The HTBI primer set was used in a first-round RT-PCR of the TCR CDR3. TCRdb re-analysed the multiplex PCR reads in MiXCR, keeping a single row per CDR3 protein. The sample yields 350,000 to 400,000 distinct CDR3 sequences, about 14% seen once.

Source material: blood. V usage is TRBV2 and J usage is TRBJ1-4, with 7 bases lining up with TRBD1. The TCR sequence derives from a woman aged 55-70 years with Graves' hyperthyroidism. The CDR3 reads CASTGTGANEKLFF. DNA of the CDR3: TGTGCCAGCACCGGAACAGGGGCTAATGAAAAACTGTTTTTT.